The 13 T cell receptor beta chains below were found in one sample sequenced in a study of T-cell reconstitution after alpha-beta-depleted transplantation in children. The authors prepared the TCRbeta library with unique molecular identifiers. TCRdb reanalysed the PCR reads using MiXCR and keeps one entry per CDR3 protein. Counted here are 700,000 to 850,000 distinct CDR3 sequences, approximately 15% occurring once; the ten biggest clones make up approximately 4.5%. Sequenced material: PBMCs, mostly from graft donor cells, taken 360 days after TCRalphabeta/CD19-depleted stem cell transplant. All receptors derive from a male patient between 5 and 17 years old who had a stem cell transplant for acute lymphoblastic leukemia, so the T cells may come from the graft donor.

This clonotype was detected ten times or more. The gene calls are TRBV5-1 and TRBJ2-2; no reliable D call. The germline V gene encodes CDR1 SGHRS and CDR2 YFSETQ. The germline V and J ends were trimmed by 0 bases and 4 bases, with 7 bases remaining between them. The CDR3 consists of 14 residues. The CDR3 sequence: CASSLVQFTGELFF. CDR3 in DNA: TGCGCCAGCAGCTTGGTACAGTTCACCGGGGAGCTGTTTTTT. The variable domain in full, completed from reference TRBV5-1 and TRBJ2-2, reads KAGVTQTPRYLIKTRGQQVTLSCSPISGHRSVSWYQQTPGQGLQFLFEYFSETQRNKGNFPGRFSGRQFSNSRSEMNVSTLELGDSALYLCASSLVQFTGELFFGEGSRLTVL.

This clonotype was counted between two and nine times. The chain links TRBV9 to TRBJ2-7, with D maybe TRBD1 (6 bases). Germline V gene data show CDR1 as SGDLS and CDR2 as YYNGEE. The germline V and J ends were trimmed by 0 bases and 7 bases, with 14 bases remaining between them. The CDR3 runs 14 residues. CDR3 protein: CASSVDGGANEQYF. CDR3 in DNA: TGTGCCAGCAGCGTAGATGGGGGCGCCAATGAGCAGTACTTC.

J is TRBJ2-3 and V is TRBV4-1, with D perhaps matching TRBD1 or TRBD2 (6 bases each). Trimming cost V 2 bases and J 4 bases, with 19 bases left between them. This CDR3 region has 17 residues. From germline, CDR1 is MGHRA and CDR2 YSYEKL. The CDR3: CASSQLVWGARSDTQYF. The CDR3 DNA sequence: TGCGCCAGCAGCCAACTAGTATGGGGGGCAAGATCAGATACGCAGTATTTT.

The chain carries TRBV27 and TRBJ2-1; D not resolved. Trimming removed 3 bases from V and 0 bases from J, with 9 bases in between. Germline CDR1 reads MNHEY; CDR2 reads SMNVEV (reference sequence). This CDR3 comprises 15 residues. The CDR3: CASSFAISSYNEQFF. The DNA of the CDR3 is TGTGCCAGCAGTTTCGCAATCAGCTCCTACAATGAGCAGTTCTTC.

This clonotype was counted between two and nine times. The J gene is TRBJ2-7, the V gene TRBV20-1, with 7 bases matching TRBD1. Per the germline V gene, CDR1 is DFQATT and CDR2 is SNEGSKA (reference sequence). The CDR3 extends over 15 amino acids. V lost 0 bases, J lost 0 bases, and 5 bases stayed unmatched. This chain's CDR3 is CSARDSTGNSYEQYF. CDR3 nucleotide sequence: TGCAGTGCTAGAGATTCGACAGGGAACTCCTACGAGCAGTACTTC.

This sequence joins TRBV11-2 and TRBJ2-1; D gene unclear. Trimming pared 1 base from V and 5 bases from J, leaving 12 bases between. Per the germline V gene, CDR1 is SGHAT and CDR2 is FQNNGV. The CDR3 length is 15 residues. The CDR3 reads CASSLVLPGHNEQFF. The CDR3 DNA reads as TGTGCCAGCAGCTTAGTCCTACCCGGACACAATGAGCAGTTCTTC.

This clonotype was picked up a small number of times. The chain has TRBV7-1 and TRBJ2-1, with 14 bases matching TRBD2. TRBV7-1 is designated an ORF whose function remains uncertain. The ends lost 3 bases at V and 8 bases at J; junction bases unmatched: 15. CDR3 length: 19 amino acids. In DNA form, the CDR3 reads TGTGCCAGCAGCTCCCTTCAACCGGGACTAGCGGGAGCTGTCGATGAGCAGTTCTTC. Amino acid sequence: CASSSLQPGLAGAVDEQFF.

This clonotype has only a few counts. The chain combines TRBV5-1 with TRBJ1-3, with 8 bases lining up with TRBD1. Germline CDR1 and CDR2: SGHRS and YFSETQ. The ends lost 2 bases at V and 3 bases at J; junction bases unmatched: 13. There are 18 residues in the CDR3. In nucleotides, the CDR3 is TGCGCCAGCAGCTTTTACTTCCAGGGGGCAAAAAGTGGAAACACCATATATTTT. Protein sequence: CASSFYFQGAKSGNTIYF.

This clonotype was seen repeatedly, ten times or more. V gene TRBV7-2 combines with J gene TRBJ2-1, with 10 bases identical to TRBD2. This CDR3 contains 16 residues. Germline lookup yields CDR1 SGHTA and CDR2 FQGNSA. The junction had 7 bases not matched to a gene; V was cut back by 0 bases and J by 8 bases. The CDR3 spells CASSLAHTSGIHEQFF. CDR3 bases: TGTGCCAGCAGCTTAGCGCACACTAGCGGGATACATGAGCAGTTCTTC.

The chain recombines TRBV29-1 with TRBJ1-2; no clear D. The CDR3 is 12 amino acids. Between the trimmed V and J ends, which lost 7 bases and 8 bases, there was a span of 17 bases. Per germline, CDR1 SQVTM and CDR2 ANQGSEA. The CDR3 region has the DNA TGCAGCGCTCCCATAGTCCTCGGCGGCTACACCTTC. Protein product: CSAPIVLGGYTF.

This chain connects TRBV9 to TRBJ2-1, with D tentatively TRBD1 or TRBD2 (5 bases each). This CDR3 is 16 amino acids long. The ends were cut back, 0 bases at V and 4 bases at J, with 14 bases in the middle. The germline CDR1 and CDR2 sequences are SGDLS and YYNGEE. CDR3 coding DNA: TGTGCCAGCAGCGTAGTTGGGGGAGTCGGGTACAATGAGCAGTTCTTC. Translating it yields CASSVVGGVGYNEQFF.

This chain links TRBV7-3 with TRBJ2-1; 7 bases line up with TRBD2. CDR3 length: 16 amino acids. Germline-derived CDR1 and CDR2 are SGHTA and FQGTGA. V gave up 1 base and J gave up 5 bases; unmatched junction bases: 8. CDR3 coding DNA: TGTGCCAGCAGCTTAAAGATCGGCGGGGGACACAATGAGCAGTTCTTC. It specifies CASSLKIGGGHNEQFF.

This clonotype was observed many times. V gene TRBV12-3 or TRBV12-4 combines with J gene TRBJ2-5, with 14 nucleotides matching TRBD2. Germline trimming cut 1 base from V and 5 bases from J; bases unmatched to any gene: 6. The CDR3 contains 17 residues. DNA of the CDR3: TGTGCCAGCAGTTTAGGACTAGCGGGAGGGGGCCGGGAGACCCAGTACTTC. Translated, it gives CASSLGLAGGGRETQYF.